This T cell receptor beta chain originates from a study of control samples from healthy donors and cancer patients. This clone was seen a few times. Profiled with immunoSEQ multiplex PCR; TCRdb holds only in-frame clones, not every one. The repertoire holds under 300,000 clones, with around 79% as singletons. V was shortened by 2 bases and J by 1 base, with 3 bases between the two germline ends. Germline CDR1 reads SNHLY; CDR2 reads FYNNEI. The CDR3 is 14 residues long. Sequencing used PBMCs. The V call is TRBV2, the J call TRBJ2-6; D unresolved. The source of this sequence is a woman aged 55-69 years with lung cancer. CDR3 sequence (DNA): TGTGCCAGCAGTGAAATTTCTGGGGCCAACGTCCTGACTTTC. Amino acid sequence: CASSEISGANVLTF. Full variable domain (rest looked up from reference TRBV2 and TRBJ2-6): EPEVTQTPSHQVTQMGQEVILRCVPISNHLYFYWYRQILGQKVEFLVSFYNNEISEKSEIFDDQFSVERPDGSNFTLKIRSTKLEDSAMYFCASSEISGANVLTFGAGSRLTVL.